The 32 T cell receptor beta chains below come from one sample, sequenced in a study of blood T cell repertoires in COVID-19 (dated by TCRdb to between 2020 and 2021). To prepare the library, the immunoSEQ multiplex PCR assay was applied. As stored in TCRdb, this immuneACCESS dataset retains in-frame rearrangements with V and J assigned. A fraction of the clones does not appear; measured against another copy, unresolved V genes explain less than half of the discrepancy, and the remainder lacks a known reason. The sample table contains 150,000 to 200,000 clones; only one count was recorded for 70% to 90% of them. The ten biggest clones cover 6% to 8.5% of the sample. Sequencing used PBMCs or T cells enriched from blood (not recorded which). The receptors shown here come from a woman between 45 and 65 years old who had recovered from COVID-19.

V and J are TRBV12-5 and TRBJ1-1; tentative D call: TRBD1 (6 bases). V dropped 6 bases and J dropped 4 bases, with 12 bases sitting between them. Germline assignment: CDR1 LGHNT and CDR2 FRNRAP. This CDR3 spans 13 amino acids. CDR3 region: CASGKQGVTEAFF. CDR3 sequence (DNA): TGTGCTAGTGGGAAACAGGGTGTCACTGAAGCTTTCTTT.

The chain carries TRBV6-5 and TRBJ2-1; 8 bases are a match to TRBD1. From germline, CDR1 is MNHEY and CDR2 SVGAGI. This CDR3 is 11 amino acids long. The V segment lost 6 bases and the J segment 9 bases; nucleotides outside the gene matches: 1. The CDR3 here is CASSRGPEQFF. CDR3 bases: TGTGCCAGCAGCAGGGGGCCTGAGCAGTTCTTC.

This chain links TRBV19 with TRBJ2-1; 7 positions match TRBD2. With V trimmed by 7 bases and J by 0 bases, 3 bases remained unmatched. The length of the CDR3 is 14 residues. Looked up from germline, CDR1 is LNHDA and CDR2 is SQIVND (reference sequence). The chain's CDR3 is CASNSGDSYNEQFF. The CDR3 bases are TGTGCCAGTAACAGCGGGGACTCCTACAATGAGCAGTTCTTC.

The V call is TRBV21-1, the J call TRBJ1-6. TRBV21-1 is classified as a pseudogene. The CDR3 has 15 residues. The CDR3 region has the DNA TGTGCCAGCAGCAAAGTCTCCAGCGGGCGGGCACCCCTCCACTTT. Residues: CASSKVSSGRAPLHF.

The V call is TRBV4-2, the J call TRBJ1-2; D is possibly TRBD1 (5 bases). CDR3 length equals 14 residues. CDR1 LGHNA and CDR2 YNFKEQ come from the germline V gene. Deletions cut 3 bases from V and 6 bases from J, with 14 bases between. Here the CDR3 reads CASSQAVTADGYTF. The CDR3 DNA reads TGTGCCAGCAGCCAGGCAGTGACAGCTGATGGCTACACCTTC.

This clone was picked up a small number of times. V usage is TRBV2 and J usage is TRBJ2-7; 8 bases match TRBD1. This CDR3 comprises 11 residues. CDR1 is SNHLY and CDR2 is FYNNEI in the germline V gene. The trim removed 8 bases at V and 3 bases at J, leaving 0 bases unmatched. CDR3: CASDRGYEQYF. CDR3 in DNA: TGTGCCAGCGACAGGGGCTACGAGCAGTACTTC.

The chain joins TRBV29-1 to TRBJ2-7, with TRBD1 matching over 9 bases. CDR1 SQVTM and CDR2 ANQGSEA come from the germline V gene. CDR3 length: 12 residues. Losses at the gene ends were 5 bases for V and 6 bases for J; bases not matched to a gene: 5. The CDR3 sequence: CSVTTGGGEQYF. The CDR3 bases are TGCAGCGTTACGACAGGGGGTGGCGAGCAGTACTTC.

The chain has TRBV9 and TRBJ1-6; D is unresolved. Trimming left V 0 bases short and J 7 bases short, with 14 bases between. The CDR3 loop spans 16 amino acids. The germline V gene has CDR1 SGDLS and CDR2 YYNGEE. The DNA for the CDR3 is TGTGCCAGCAGCGTAGGTGCAGTCTCCTTCAATTCACCCCTCCACTTT. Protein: CASSVGAVSFNSPLHF.

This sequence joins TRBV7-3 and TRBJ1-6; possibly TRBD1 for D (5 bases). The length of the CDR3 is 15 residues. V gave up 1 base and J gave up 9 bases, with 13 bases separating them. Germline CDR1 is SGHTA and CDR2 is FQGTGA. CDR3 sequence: CASSLSQPGGSPLHF. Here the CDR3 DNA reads TGTGCCAGCAGCTTAAGCCAGCCGGGGGGTTCACCCCTCCACTTT.

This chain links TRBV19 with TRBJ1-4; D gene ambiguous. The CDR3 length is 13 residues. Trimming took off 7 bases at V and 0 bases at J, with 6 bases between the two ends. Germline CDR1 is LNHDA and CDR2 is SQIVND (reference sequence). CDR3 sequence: CASKGATNEKLFF. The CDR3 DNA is TGTGCCAGTAAGGGAGCAACTAATGAAAAACTGTTTTTT.

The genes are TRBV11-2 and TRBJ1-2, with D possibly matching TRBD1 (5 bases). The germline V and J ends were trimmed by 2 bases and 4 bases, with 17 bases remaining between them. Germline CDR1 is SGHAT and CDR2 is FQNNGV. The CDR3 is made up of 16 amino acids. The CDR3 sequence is CASSLRMGRISYGYTF. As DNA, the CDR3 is TGTGCCAGCAGCTTACGAATGGGGCGCATTAGCTATGGCTACACCTTC.

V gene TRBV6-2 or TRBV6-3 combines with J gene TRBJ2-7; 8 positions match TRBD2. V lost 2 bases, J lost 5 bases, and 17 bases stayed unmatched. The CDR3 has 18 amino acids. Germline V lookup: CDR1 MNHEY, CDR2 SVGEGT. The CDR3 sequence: CASSYPAGLGGGFHEQYF. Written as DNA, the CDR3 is TGTGCCAGCAGTTACCCAGCGGGACTAGGCGGCGGGTTTCACGAGCAGTACTTC.

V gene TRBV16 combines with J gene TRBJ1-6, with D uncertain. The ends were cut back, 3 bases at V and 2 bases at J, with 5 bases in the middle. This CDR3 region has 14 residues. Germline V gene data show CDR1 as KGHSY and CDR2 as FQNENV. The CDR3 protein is CASSHSAYNSPLHF. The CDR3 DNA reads TGTGCCAGCAGCCATTCAGCCTATAATTCACCCCTCCACTTT.

The CDR3 nucleotides read TGTGCCAGCAGCCAAGATCTTGGGGCGACAGGGGCTAATGAAAAACTGTTTTTT. Its translation: CASSQDLGATGANEKLFF. The V call is TRBV3-1 (or the pseudogene TRBV3-2), the J call TRBJ1-4; 8 bases are a match to TRBD1. J gave up 3 bases and V 0 bases, and 9 bases lay outside the gene matches. The CDR3 length is 18 residues. The germline V gene has CDR1 LGHDT and CDR2 YNNKEL (reference sequence).

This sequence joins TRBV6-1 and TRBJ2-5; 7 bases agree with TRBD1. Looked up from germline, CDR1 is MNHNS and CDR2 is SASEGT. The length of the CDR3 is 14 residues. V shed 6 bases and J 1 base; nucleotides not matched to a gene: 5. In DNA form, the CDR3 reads TGTGCCAGCAGAAGGGGGCCGAGCCAAGAGACCCAGTACTTC. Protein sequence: CASRRGPSQETQYF.

CDR3 coding DNA: TGTGCCAGCAGTTTCGGAGTTCATCAGCCCCAGCATTTT. This gives the protein CASSFGVHQPQHF. The V call is TRBV27, the J call TRBJ1-5; the D is unclear. The germline gives CDR1 MNHEY, CDR2 SMNVEV (reference sequence). This CDR3 is 13 amino acids long. V shed 3 bases and J shed 5 bases, with 8 bases lying between them.

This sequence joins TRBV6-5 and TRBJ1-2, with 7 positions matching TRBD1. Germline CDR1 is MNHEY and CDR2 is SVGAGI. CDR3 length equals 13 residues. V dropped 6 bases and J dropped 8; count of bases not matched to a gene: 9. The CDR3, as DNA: TGTGCCAGCAGCCCAAATCCGGGACAGGGCTACACCTTC. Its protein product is CASSPNPGQGYTF.

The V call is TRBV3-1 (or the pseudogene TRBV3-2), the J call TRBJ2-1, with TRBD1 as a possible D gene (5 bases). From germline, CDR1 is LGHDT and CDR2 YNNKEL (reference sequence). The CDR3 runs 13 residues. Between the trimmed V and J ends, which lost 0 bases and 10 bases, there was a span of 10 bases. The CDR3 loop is CASSQDRAREQFF. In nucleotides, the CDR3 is TGTGCCAGCAGCCAAGACAGGGCAAGGGAGCAGTTCTTC.

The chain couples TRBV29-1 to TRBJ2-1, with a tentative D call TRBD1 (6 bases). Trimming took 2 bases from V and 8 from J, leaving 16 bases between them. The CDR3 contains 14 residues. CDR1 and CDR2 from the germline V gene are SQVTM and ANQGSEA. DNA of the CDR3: TGCAGCGTTGAAAGAGCAGGGGTGGGCGATGAGCAGTTCTTC. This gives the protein CSVERAGVGDEQFF.

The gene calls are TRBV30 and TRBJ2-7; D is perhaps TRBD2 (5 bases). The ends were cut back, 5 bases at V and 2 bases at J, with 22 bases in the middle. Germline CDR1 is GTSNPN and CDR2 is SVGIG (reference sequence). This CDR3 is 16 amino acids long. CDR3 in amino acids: CAWVPLAPRKTYEQYF. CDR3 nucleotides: TGTGCCTGGGTGCCCCTAGCCCCCCGGAAAACCTACGAGCAGTACTTC. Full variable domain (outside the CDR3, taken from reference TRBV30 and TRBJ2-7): SQTIHQWPATLVQPVGSPLSLECTVEGTSNPNLYWYRQAAGRGLQLLFYSVGIGQISSEVPQNLSASRPQDRQFILSSKKLLLSDSGFYLCAWVPLAPRKTYEQYFGPGTRLTVT.

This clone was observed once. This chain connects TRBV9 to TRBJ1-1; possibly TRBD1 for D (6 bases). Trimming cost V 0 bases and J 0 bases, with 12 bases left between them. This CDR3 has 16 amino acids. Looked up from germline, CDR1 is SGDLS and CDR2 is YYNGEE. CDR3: CASSVVTGLLNTEAFF. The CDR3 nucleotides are TGTGCCAGCAGCGTAGTGACAGGACTTTTGAACACTGAAGCTTTCTTT.

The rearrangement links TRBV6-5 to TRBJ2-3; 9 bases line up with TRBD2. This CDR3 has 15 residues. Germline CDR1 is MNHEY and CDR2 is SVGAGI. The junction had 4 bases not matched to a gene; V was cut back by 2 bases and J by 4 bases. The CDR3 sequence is CASSYLAGSADTQYF. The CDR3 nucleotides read TGTGCCAGCAGTTACCTAGCGGGGAGCGCAGATACGCAGTATTTT.

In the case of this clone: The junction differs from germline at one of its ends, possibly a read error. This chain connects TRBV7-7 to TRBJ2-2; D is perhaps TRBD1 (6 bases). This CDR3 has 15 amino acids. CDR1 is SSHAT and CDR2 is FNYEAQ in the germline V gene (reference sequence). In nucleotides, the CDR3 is TGTGCTAGCAGTACTCTAGGGCAGGGGTCCGGGGAGCTGTTTTTT. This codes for CASSTLGQGSGELFF. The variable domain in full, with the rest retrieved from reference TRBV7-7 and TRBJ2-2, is GAGVSQSPRYKVTKRGQDVTLRCDPISSHATLYWYQQALGQGPEFLTYFNYEAQPDKSGLPSDRFSAERPEGSISTLTIQRTEQRDSAMYRCASSTLGQGSGELFFGEGSRLTVL.

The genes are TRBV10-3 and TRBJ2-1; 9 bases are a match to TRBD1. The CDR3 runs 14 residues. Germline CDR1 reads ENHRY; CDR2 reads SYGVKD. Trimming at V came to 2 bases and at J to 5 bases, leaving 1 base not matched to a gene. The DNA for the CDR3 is TGTGCCATCAGTGAGCGGACAGGGGACAATGAGCAGTTCTTC. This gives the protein CAISERTGDNEQFF.

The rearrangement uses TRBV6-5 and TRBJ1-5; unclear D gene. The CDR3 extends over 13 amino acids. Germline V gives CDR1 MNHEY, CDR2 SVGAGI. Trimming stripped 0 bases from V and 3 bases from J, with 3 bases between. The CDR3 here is CASSYSNNQPQHF. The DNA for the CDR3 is TGTGCCAGCAGTTACTCCAACAATCAGCCCCAGCATTTT.

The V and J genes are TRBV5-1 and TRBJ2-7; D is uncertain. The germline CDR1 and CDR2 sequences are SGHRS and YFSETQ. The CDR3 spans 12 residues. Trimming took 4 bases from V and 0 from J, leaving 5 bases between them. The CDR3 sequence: CASSPSSYEQYF. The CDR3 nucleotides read TGCGCCAGCAGCCCGAGCTCCTACGAGCAGTACTTC.

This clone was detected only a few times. In DNA, the CDR3 is TGTGCCAGCAGCTTGGGCAGCAACCAAGCTAGCACAGATACGCAGTATTTT. As protein: CASSLGSNQASTDTQYF. This sequence joins TRBV13 and TRBJ2-3; D uncertain. The CDR3 extends over 17 amino acids. Germline lookup yields CDR1 PRHDT and CDR2 FYEKMQ (reference sequence). Trimming removed 3 bases at V and 0 bases at J, with 16 bases between.

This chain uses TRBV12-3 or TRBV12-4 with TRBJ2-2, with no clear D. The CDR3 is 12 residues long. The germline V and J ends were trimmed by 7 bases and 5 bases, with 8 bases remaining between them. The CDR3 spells CASTTPTGELFF. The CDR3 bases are TGTGCCAGCACCACTCCAACCGGGGAGCTGTTTTTT.

The CDR3 DNA reads TGTGCCAGCAGGGGACAGGGGACCTACGAGCAGTACTTC. Amino acids: CASRGQGTYEQYF. The genes are TRBV11-3 and TRBJ2-7; TRBD1 agrees at 10 bases. The CDR3 is 13 amino acids. Germline CDR1 is SGHNT and CDR2 is YENEEA. After removal of 6 bases from V and 2 bases from J, the junction contained 1 base not matched to a gene.

CDR3 DNA: TGTGCCACCAGTGACGCCGGGACAACTAAAAATGGCTACACCTTC. It translates to CATSDAGTTKNGYTF. This sequence joins TRBV24-1 and TRBJ1-2; possible D gene TRBD1, 6 bases. The CDR3 extends over 15 amino acids. Germline CDR1 and CDR2: KGHDR and SFDVKD. Trimming removed 4 bases from V and 6 bases from J, with 17 bases in between.

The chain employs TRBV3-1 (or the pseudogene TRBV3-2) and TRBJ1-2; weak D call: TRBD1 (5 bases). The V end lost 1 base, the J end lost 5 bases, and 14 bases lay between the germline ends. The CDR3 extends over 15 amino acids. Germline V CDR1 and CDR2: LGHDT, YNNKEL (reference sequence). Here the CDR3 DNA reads TGTGCCAGCAGCCAAGTGGGGGGTCGTCCATATGGCTACACCTTC. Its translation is CASSQVGGRPYGYTF.

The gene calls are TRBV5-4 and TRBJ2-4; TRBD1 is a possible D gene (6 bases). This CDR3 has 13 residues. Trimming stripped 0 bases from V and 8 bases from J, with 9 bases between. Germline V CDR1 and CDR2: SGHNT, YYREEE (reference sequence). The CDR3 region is CASSLAGADIQYF. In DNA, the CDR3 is TGTGCCAGCAGCTTGGCAGGGGCGGACATTCAGTACTTC.